These 18 T cell receptor beta chains share one sample of origin, sequenced in a study of shared T cell receptors in the human thymus. TCRdb's copy holds only in-frame clones and misses some; the assay was immunoSEQ multiplex PCR. The sample lists approximately 580,000 clones; 75% to 85% were seen once. In addition, the sample was reused for a study of human thymus T cells.

Sequenced input: thymocytes. Receptors were obtained from a boy under two years old with a congenital heart defect.

The genes are TRBV4-1 and TRBJ2-1, with 10 bases identical to TRBD2. The CDR3 loop spans 19 amino acids. Germline CDR1 MGHRA, CDR2 YSYEKL. Trimming took 4 bases from V and 0 from J; bases not matched to a gene: 12. Here the CDR3 DNA reads TGCGCCAGCAGCCTCCCTGGGGATAGCGGGAGGAGCTCCTACAATGAGCAGTTCTTC. Its protein product is CASSLPGDSGRSSYNEQFF.

The J gene is TRBJ1-3, the V gene TRBV5-1; possibly TRBD1 for D (5 bases). Germline CDR1 reads SGHRS; CDR2 reads YFSETQ. This CDR3 has 16 amino acids. Trimming shortened V by 1 base and J by 0 bases, and 11 bases separated the two germline ends. CDR3: CASSLRRASSGNTIYF. The CDR3 region has the DNA TGCGCCAGCAGCTTGCGCAGGGCCTCCTCTGGAAACACCATATATTTT. The entire variable domain, with the rest obtained from reference TRBV5-1 and TRBJ1-3, is as follows: KAGVTQTPRYLIKTRGQQVTLSCSPISGHRSVSWYQQTPGQGLQFLFEYFSETQRNKGNFPGRFSGRQFSNSRSEMNVSTLELGDSALYLCASSLRRASSGNTIYFGEGSWLTVV.

The chain has TRBV30 and TRBJ2-3; the match to TRBD2 covers 8 bases. Germline values: CDR1 GTSNPN, CDR2 SVGIG (reference sequence). The CDR3 consists of 17 residues. With V trimmed by 0 bases and J by 1 base, 9 bases remained unmatched. The CDR3 loop reads CAWSVQAAAGGTDTQYF. The CDR3 DNA follows: TGTGCCTGGAGTGTACAGGCCGCAGCGGGGGGCACAGATACGCAGTATTTT. The variable domain in full, with the rest retrieved from reference TRBV30 and TRBJ2-3, is SQTIHQWPATLVQPVGSPLSLECTVEGTSNPNLYWYRQAAGRGLQLLFYSVGIGQISSEVPQNLSASRPQDRQFILSSKKLLLSDSGFYLCAWSVQAAAGGTDTQYFGPGTRLTVL.

J is TRBJ2-3 and V is TRBV27, with D tentatively TRBD2 (6 bases). Germline V gene data show CDR1 as MNHEY and CDR2 as SMNVEV (reference sequence). This CDR3 region has 15 residues. Deletions cut 5 bases from V and 1 base from J, with 13 bases between. CDR3 nucleotide sequence: TGTGCCAGCAGTCCCGAGGGACTCCGCACAGATACGCAGTATTTT. Translating it yields CASSPEGLRTDTQYF.

This rearrangement joins TRBV2 to TRBJ2-7; tentatively, D is TRBD1 (5 bases). The CDR3 is 12 residues long. Trimming pared 5 bases from V and 7 bases from J, leaving 12 bases between. Germline V gene data show CDR1 as SNHLY and CDR2 as FYNNEI. CDR3 nucleotide sequence: TGTGCCAGCAGTTCGAACCGGACAGAGCAGTACTTC. It is translated as CASSSNRTEQYF.

The rearrangement uses TRBV13 and TRBJ2-5; 10 bases match TRBD1. Germline V gene sequence: CDR1 PRHDT, CDR2 FYEKMQ (reference sequence). V was clipped by 5 bases and J by 7 bases; unmatched bases: 7. CDR3 length: 14 amino acids. The DNA for the CDR3 is TGTGCCAGCAGCGGCGAAGGGACAGGGGCGACCCAGTACTTC. Protein sequence: CASSGEGTGATQYF.

On this clone itself: Other DNA sequences from this sample encode an identical CDR3 as well. This rearrangement joins TRBV5-1 to TRBJ2-3, with unresolved D. This CDR3 is built from 13 residues. CDR1 and CDR2 from the germline V gene are SGHRS and YFSETQ. Between the trimmed V and J ends, which lost 1 base and 2 bases, there was a span of 5 bases. In DNA, the CDR3 is TGCGCCAGCAGCTTGACTTCCACAGATACGCAGTATTTT. This encodes CASSLTSTDTQYF.

The chain couples TRBV10-1 to TRBJ2-1, with 10 bases lining up with TRBD2. This CDR3 is built from 16 residues. From germline, CDR1 is WNHNN and CDR2 SYGVQD (reference sequence). After removal of 1 base from V and 8 bases from J, the junction contained 8 bases not matched to a gene. The CDR3 protein is CASSELEREGLDEQFF. In nucleotides, the CDR3 is TGCGCCAGCAGTGAGTTGGAGCGGGAGGGCTTGGATGAGCAGTTCTTC.

V usage is TRBV28 and J usage is TRBJ2-1, with 7 bases aligning to TRBD2. J was trimmed by 8 bases and V by 5 bases; bases with no gene match: 12. The CDR3 spans 15 residues. CDR1 MDHEN and CDR2 SYDVKM come from the germline V gene. The chain's CDR3 is CASSPVPGLRDEQFF. DNA for the CDR3: TGTGCCAGCAGTCCGGTCCCGGGACTAAGGGATGAGCAGTTCTTC.

V usage is TRBV27 and J usage is TRBJ2-7; 9 bases are a match to TRBD2. The CDR3 runs to 16 residues. Germline V gene sequence: CDR1 MNHEY, CDR2 SMNVEV (reference sequence). V lost 6 bases and J lost 2; bases outside the gene matches: 11. The CDR3 nucleotides read TGTGCCAGCAGCAGCGGGACGGCTAGCGGGGCCTACGAGCAGTACTTC. Protein: CASSSGTASGAYEQYF.

V is TRBV14 and J is TRBJ2-1, with 11 bases aligning to TRBD2. Germline CDR1 reads SGHDN; CDR2 reads FVKESK. The CDR3 is 18 amino acids. The junction had 14 bases not matched to a gene; V was cut back by 1 base and J by 9 bases. The CDR3 here is CASSQVELGPLAGAEQFF. The CDR3 nucleotides are TGTGCCAGCAGCCAAGTTGAGTTGGGTCCACTAGCGGGAGCTGAGCAGTTCTTC.

Concerning this clone: Other DNA sequences in this sample translate to the same CDR3. J is TRBJ2-7 and V is TRBV2, with 9 bases identical to TRBD1. From germline, CDR1 is SNHLY and CDR2 FYNNEI. The trim removed 2 bases at V and 2 bases at J, leaving 1 base unmatched. CDR3 size: 14 residues. Written as DNA, the CDR3 is TGTGCCAGCAGTGAAAGACAGGGGGCCTACGAGCAGTACTTC. It yields the protein CASSERQGAYEQYF.

The chain joins TRBV10-3 to TRBJ2-7, with 9 bases lining up with TRBD1. The CDR3 is 16 residues long. Germline-derived CDR1 and CDR2 are ENHRY and SYGVKD. J lost 2 bases, V lost 7 bases, and 12 bases had no gene match. In DNA, the CDR3 is TGTGCCATCACCAACCCGGGACAGGGACCTCCCTACGAGCAGTACTTC. It codes for CAITNPGQGPPYEQYF.

This clone was seen once. V gene TRBV2 combines with J gene TRBJ1-1; D unclear. The V gene's germline CDR1 is SNHLY and CDR2 FYNNEI. The CDR3 is 17 residues long. The ends were cut back, 0 bases at V and 5 bases at J, with 19 bases in the middle. CDR3 sequence (DNA): TGTGCCAGCAGTGAAGCGCGGTCAGAGGGCACGGGGACTGAAGCTTTCTTT. Translated: CASSEARSEGTGTEAFF.

This clone has more than one count but fewer than ten. The gene calls are TRBV11-1 and TRBJ2-2; 8 bases agree with TRBD1. Germline trimming cut 11 bases from V and 7 bases from J; bases unmatched to any gene: 12. This CDR3 is 14 amino acids long. Germline CDR1 is SGHAT and CDR2 is FQDESV (reference sequence). The CDR3 sequence: CAGIRGRLYGELFF. CDR3 in DNA: TGTGCCGGCATCAGGGGGCGCCTTTACGGGGAGCTGTTTTTT.

This clone came up once. The chain has TRBV2 and TRBJ1-2, with D possibly TRBD1 on 5 matching bases. The CDR3 has 18 residues. Trimming left V 6 bases short and J 3 bases short, with 26 bases between. Germline assignment: CDR1 SNHLY and CDR2 FYNNEI. For the CDR3, the DNA is TGTGCCAGCAGACGCAACCCCCGAGCGGGGCCGGGCGACTATGGCTACACCTTC. It translates to CASRRNPRAGPGDYGYTF.

This clone was recorded a few times. The rearrangement links TRBV28 to TRBJ2-6; 10 bases line up with TRBD1. The CDR3 is made up of 17 amino acids. Germline V gives CDR1 MDHEN, CDR2 SYDVKM. V dropped 9 bases and J dropped 0; count of bases not matched to a gene: 8. The CDR3 coding sequence is TGTGCCAGTAGCCCGGGACAGGGGATCTCTGGGGCCAACGTCCTGACTTTC. This sequence encodes CASSPGQGISGANVLTF.

The rearrangement joins TRBV18 to TRBJ1-1; 9 bases agree with TRBD1. CDR3 length: 16 amino acids. Germline V gene data show CDR1 as KGHSH and CDR2 as LQKENI. The V segment lost 4 bases and the J segment 1 base; nucleotides outside the gene matches: 7. CDR3 loop: CASSHRTGARNTEAFF. In DNA, the CDR3 is TGTGCCAGCTCACACCGGACAGGGGCGAGGAACACTGAAGCTTTCTTT.